This T cell receptor beta chain originates from a study of T cells expressing NK-cell markers. Turning to the study itself: It was sorted CD3+CD56+NKG2C+, CD3+CD56+NKG2C- and CD3+CD56-NKG2C+ T cells that supplied the TCR beta repertoires. Most of the eight sequenced donors were HCMV-seropositive; one was seronegative.

A 5'RACE template switching approach incorporating UMIs was used to make TCR beta cDNA. TCRdb reprocessed the 5' RACE reads and stores each CDR3 protein as one record, lacking DNA. This table lists about half a million distinct CDR3 sequences. Germline assignment: CDR1 MGHRA and CDR2 YSYEKL. This CDR3 region has 13 residues. The source material was blood T cells: a sorted CD56 or NKG2C T cell subset, CD4+ or CD8+ T cells, or bulk PBMC T cells (not recorded which). The sequence was obtained from a woman aged 45-60 years in good health. The chain recombines TRBV4-1 with TRBJ1-4. This chain's CDR3 is CASSQRRLEKLFF.